One T cell receptor (beta chain) is described in this entry. This specimen comes from a study of shared clonotypes between healthy human individuals. The CDR3 is made up of 15 amino acids. V lost 5 bases and J 4 bases, leaving 18 bases between the germline ends. Germline V gene lookup returns CDR1 SGHAT and CDR2 FQNNGV. Profiled with immunoSEQ multiplex PCR; TCRdb holds only in-frame clones, not every one. The sample lists hundreds of thousands of clones; 74% were seen once. The genes are TRBV11-2 and TRBJ2-7; D may be TRBD1 (6 bases). This clonotype was obtained from a young woman in good health. Material: memory CD4+ T cells sorted from blood. Subset described: CD45RA-negative fraction. The CDR3 here is CASSPPWTVTYEQYF. In DNA, the CDR3 is TGTGCCAGCAGCCCTCCCTGGACAGTTACATACGAGCAGTACTTC.